Shown below are 26 T cell receptor beta chains from a single sample sequenced in a study of HIV-infected children after antiretroviral therapy interruption. Stated treatment: PENTA 11 planned treatment interruption arm or continuous ART arm. Unique molecular identifiers were included in an RNA-based 3' RACE TCR library. TCRdb itself ran the 3' RACE reads through MiXCR, one entry per CDR3 protein. The sample lists 35,000 to 50,000 distinct CDR3 sequences; under 8% were seen once. The sample in question was CD45RA+ CD4+ T cells from PBMCs, pooled from several time points, obtained from a donor given antiretroviral therapy, either interrupted or continuous. Subset here: naive CD4+ CD45RA+ CD45RO- T cells. The source is a pool of human donors with HIV.

This clonotype is classed as medium-sized. V is TRBV19 and J is TRBJ2-1; D is unresolved. Deletions cut 9 bases from V and 9 bases from J, with 18 bases between. Germline V gives CDR1 LNHDA, CDR2 SQIVND (reference sequence). The CDR3 runs to 13 residues. The CDR3 here is CASSYKNYAEQFF. The CDR3 region has the DNA TGTGCCAGCAGTTACAAGAACTATGCTGAGCAGTTCTTC.

This clonotype was seen ten or more times. The CDR3 nucleotides read TGCGCCAGCAGCCCGAGACAGGGAGTTAACTATGGCTACACCTTC. Its protein product is CASSPRQGVNYGYTF. The rearrangement links TRBV4-3 to TRBJ1-2, with 7 bases fitting TRBD1. V shed 4 bases, J shed 1 base, and the junction held 6 bases outside the gene matches. Germline V lookup: CDR1 LGHNA, CDR2 YSLEER. This CDR3 spans 15 amino acids.

This clonotype has at least ten counts. The V call is TRBV12-3 or TRBV12-4, the J call TRBJ2-1, with 8 positions matching TRBD2. The J segment lost 8 bases and the V segment lost 5 bases, leaving 14 bases of the junction unmatched. This CDR3 is built from 16 residues. CDR3 loop: CASSPPKGLGWYEQFF. The CDR3, as DNA: TGTGCCAGCAGTCCACCGAAGGGACTAGGGTGGTATGAGCAGTTCTTC.

This clonotype was found many times. V and J are TRBV12-3 or TRBV12-4 and TRBJ1-1; 7 bases match TRBD1. V shed 5 bases and J 10 bases; nucleotides not matched to a gene: 1. CDR3 size: 10 residues. CDR3 in DNA: TGTGCCAGCAGTCAGGGGGTAGCTTTCTTT. It specifies CASSQGVAFF.

The J gene is TRBJ2-1, the V gene TRBV15; TRBD2 might be the D (6 bases). CDR1 and CDR2 (germline): LNHNV, YYDKDF (reference sequence). With 3 bases removed from V and 5 bases from J, the gap between germline ends came to 17 bases. The CDR3 contains 16 residues. CDR3 in amino acids: CATSSTPGGGHNEQFF. The CDR3 DNA reads TGTGCCACCAGCAGCACCCCTGGGGGAGGCCACAATGAGCAGTTCTTC. The full variable domain, with the rest looked up from reference TRBV15 and TRBJ2-1, is DAMVIQNPRYQVTQFGKPVTLSCSQTLNHNVMYWYQQKSSQAPKLLFHYYDKDFNNEADTPDNFQSRRPNTSFCFLDIRSPGLGDTAMYLCATSSTPGGGHNEQFFGPGTRLTVL.

The chain recombines TRBV7-2 with TRBJ1-5; D uncertain. This CDR3 region has 15 residues. Trimming took off 5 bases at V and 0 bases at J, with 11 bases between the two ends. Germline values: CDR1 SGHTA, CDR2 FQGNSA. DNA for the CDR3: TGTGCCAGCAGCCCAGGAGGGTATAGCAATCAGCCCCAGCATTTT. Translation: CASSPGGYSNQPQHF.

This clonotype was seen repeatedly, ten times or more. CDR3 protein: CSTREGPTDTQYF. The CDR3 region has the DNA TGCAGCACCCGGGAAGGCCCCACAGATACGCAGTATTTT. The chain combines TRBV29-1 with TRBJ2-3; D is perhaps TRBD2 (5 bases). V lost 8 bases, J lost 2 bases, and 14 bases lay in between. Looked up from germline, CDR1 is SQVTM and CDR2 is ANQGSEA. This CDR3 has 13 amino acids.

The chain carries TRBV5-4 and TRBJ2-2; possibly TRBD1 for D (5 bases). The V end was cut by 3 bases, the J end by 6 bases, with 12 bases between. Germline-derived CDR1 and CDR2 are SGHNT and YYREEE (reference sequence). CDR3 size: 14 residues. The CDR3 DNA reads TGTGCCAGCAGCTCCCTTCAGGGCCCCGGGGAGCTGTTTTTT. Translated, it gives CASSSLQGPGELFF.

The sample holds many counts of this clonotype. The gene calls are TRBV6-6 and TRBJ2-7, with D possibly called TRBD1 or TRBD2 (5 bases each). V lost 6 bases and J lost 0, with 12 bases in between. The CDR3 extends over 14 amino acids. From germline, CDR1 is MNHNY and CDR2 SVGAGI (reference sequence). The CDR3 loop reads CASSLPGASYEQYF. In DNA form, the CDR3 reads TGTGCCAGCAGCCTGCCCGGGGCCTCCTACGAGCAGTACTTC.

This clonotype was recorded at least ten times. This chain joins TRBV10-3 and TRBJ1-5; D gene ambiguous. Germline V gene lookup returns CDR1 ENHRY and CDR2 SYGVKD. The CDR3 has 16 residues. V gave up 6 bases and J gave up 4 bases, with 19 bases separating them. The CDR3 coding sequence is TGTGCCATCAGCAGCTTTAAGACAACGACTAATCAGCCCCAGCATTTT. Protein sequence: CAISSFKTTTNQPQHF.

This clonotype was counted ten times or more. The J gene is TRBJ2-3, the V gene TRBV6-1, with TRBD2 matching over 10 bases. Trimming cost V 0 bases and J 6 bases; bases outside gene matches: 6. This CDR3 has 16 amino acids. Germline CDR1 reads MNHNS; CDR2 reads SASEGT. CDR3 nucleotides: TGTGCCAGCAGTGAAGCGTACCTAGCGGGGGATGATACGCAGTATTTT. Translation: CASSEAYLAGDDTQYF.

This clonotype was picked up many times. V and J are TRBV6-1 and TRBJ1-2; the match to TRBD1 covers 10 bases. Germline-derived CDR1 and CDR2 are MNHNS and SASEGT. V trimming: 5 bases; J trimming: 7 bases; junction bases outside the gene matches: 4. CDR3 size: 13 residues. CDR3 DNA sequence: TGTGCCAGCAGTAGGACAGGGGGAACTGGCTACACCTTC. Its protein is CASSRTGGTGYTF.

This clonotype has ten or more counts. This chain connects TRBV5-1 to TRBJ2-3; D perhaps matches TRBD2 (6 bases). Germline loops: CDR1 SGHRS, CDR2 YFSETQ. The CDR3 contains 18 residues. Trimming cost V 1 base and J 0 bases, with 18 bases left between them. The CDR3 nucleotides are TGCGCCAGCAGCTTGTTCATCCCCCAGGGAGGTAGCACAGATACGCAGTATTTT. Translating gives CASSLFIPQGGSTDTQYF.

The table lists this clonotype with a few counts. Sequence at one end of the junction differs from germline and may be a read error. The chain is built from TRBV30 and TRBJ1-4, with 8 bases fitting TRBD1. Germline CDR1 and CDR2: GTSNPN and SVGIG (reference sequence). This CDR3 has 14 residues. The DNA of the CDR3 is TGTGCCTGGGGTTCAGGGGGCACCAACGAAAGATTATTTTTC. Amino acids: CAWGSGGTNERLFF. The full variable domain, rest sourced from reference TRBV30 and TRBJ1-4, is SQTIHQWPATLVQPVGSPLSLECTVEGTSNPNLYWYRQAAGRGLQLLFYSVGIGQISSEVPQNLSASRPQDRQFILSSKKLLLSDSGFYLCAWGSGGTNERLFFGSGTQLSVL.

This clonotype was observed at least ten times. This chain joins TRBV27 and TRBJ1-2; D remains ambiguous. V shed 5 bases and J shed 2 bases, with 9 bases lying between them. There are 13 residues in the CDR3. Germline CDR1 MNHEY, CDR2 SMNVEV (reference sequence). CDR3 DNA sequence: TGTGCCAGCAGTCCAACATTCAACTATGGCTACACCTTC. As protein: CASSPTFNYGYTF.

The V gene is TRBV23-1, the J gene TRBJ1-5; D not certain. TRBV23-1 is an ORF, and what it does is uncertain. V lost 2 bases to trimming and J lost 7 bases, with 21 bases between them. CDR3 length: 17 residues. The CDR3 DNA is TGCGCCAGCAGTCAACGACCATCGGACGCAACGGGACAGCCCCAGCATTTT. This gives the protein CASSQRPSDATGQPQHF.

This clonotype was recorded at least ten times. V is TRBV6-6 and J is TRBJ2-7; D might be TRBD2 (7 bases). The germline gives CDR1 MNHNY, CDR2 SVGAGI (reference sequence). This CDR3 is built from 13 residues. V lost 2 bases to trimming and J lost 6 bases, with 11 bases between them. The CDR3 spells CASSYRGEGEQYF. CDR3 DNA sequence: TGTGCCAGCAGTTACAGGGGGGAGGGCGAGCAGTACTTC.

This clonotype rates as medium-sized (0.01 to 0.1%). V and J are TRBV11-2 and TRBJ2-7, with D perhaps matching TRBD1 or TRBD2 (5 bases each). With 2 bases removed from V and 2 bases from J, the gap between germline ends came to 7 bases. The CDR3 has 13 amino acids. Germline CDR1 and CDR2: SGHAT and FQNNGV. CDR3 sequence (DNA): TGTGCCAGCAGCTTATGGGGGACCTACGAGCAGTACTTC. Translating it yields CASSLWGTYEQYF.

This clonotype was observed at least ten times. The rearrangement links TRBV30 to TRBJ2-7, with D unresolved. The ends were cut back, 2 bases at V and 10 bases at J, with 9 bases in the middle. There are 10 residues in the CDR3. Germline V gene data show CDR1 as GTSNPN and CDR2 as SVGIG (reference sequence). CDR3 DNA sequence: TGTGCCTGGAGTCGGAATGAACAGTACTTC. Protein: CAWSRNEQYF.

This clonotype occurred many times. The chain links TRBV27 to TRBJ2-1, with 10 bases identical to TRBD2. Losses at the gene ends were 1 base for V and 0 bases for J; bases not matched to a gene: 9. The CDR3 has 19 residues. Germline V gives CDR1 MNHEY, CDR2 SMNVEV (reference sequence). The CDR3 sequence: CASSLLERGGGISYNEQFF. CDR3 sequence (DNA): TGTGCCAGCAGTTTATTAGAGCGGGGGGGCGGTATCTCCTACAATGAGCAGTTCTTC.

In this sample, this clonotype turned up many times. The chain's CDR3 is CSARGGRDNYGYTF. In nucleotides, the CDR3 is TGCAGTGCTAGAGGAGGCAGGGATAACTATGGCTACACCTTC. The rearrangement links TRBV20-1 to TRBJ1-2, with D possibly TRBD1 on 5 matching bases. V was pared by 1 base and J by 1 base, with 10 bases between. Germline-derived CDR1 and CDR2 are DFQATT and SNEGSKA (reference sequence). There are 14 residues in the CDR3.

This clonotype has at least ten counts. The chain has TRBV19 and TRBJ1-1; possibly TRBD1 for D (6 bases). The ends were cut back, 10 bases at V and 4 bases at J, with 19 bases in the middle. Germline assignment: CDR1 LNHDA and CDR2 SQIVND (reference sequence). There are 14 residues in the CDR3. The CDR3 sequence: CATTGGHRATEAFF. The CDR3, as DNA: TGTGCCACCACCGGGGGGCATAGGGCCACTGAAGCTTTCTTT.

This clonotype appeared a few times. The chain uses TRBV29-1 and TRBJ2-1; D possibly corresponds to TRBD1 (5 bases). This CDR3 spans 10 amino acids. CDR1 and CDR2 from the germline V gene are SQVTM and ANQGSEA. The V end lost 7 bases, the J end lost 7 bases, and 8 bases lay between the germline ends. The CDR3 DNA sequence: TGCAGCGGGCAGGGTAATGAGCAGTTCTTC. As protein: CSGQGNEQFF.

The table lists this clonotype with many counts. The V and J genes are TRBV20-1 and TRBJ2-7; 9 bases match TRBD1. There are 13 residues in the CDR3. The trim removed 4 bases at V and 2 bases at J, leaving 3 bases unmatched. The germline V gene has CDR1 DFQATT and CDR2 SNEGSKA (reference sequence). The CDR3 coding sequence is TGCAGTGCTAAGGGACAGGGTACCTACGAGCAGTACTTC. It specifies CSAKGQGTYEQYF.

This clonotype was seen ten or more times. The chain links TRBV19 to TRBJ1-5, with D uncertain. Trimming left V 0 bases short and J 4 bases short, with 10 bases between. The CDR3 loop spans 15 amino acids. In germline, CDR1 is LNHDA, CDR2 SQIVND (reference sequence). CDR3 protein: CASSIDLGRNQPQHF. CDR3 sequence (DNA): TGTGCCAGTAGTATAGATCTAGGCAGAAATCAGCCCCAGCATTTT.

This clonotype was seen many times. V gene TRBV24-1 combines with J gene TRBJ2-5; 9 bases are a match to TRBD1. Losses at the gene ends were 5 bases for V and 5 bases for J; bases not matched to a gene: 2. The CDR3 length is 13 residues. CDR1 KGHDR and CDR2 SFDVKD come from the germline V gene. CDR3 amino acids: CATSGDRDETQYF. CDR3 nucleotide sequence: TGTGCCACCAGTGGGGACAGGGACGAGACCCAGTACTTC.